This T cell receptor beta chain was captured by sequencing in a study of cytomegalovirus exposure and HLA in healthy donors. This clone came up once. Measured with immunoSEQ multiplex PCR; TCRdb has only the in-frame clones, and not every one. The table has some 65,000 clones, roughly 94% seen once. V shed 7 bases and J shed 4 bases, with 25 bases lying between them. Germline lookup yields CDR1 SNHLY and CDR2 FYNNEI. The CDR3 is 17 residues long. The sequenced material came from PBMCs. The rearrangement uses TRBV2 and TRBJ2-5; perhaps TRBD1 as D (6 bases). The sequence was obtained from a man aged 18 to 30 in good health and CMV-seropositive. CDR3: CASMRSGEPSGPETQYF. The DNA of the CDR3 is TGTGCCAGCATGAGGTCAGGGGAGCCATCTGGCCCAGAGACCCAGTACTTC.